The sequence of this TCR beta chain was determined in a study of T cell changes during pregnancy in multiple sclerosis. Profiled with immunoSEQ multiplex PCR; TCRdb holds only in-frame clones, not every one. The sample has about 93,000 clones, 92% seen once. The TCR comes from a female donor with multiple sclerosis, enrolled in a pregnancy study. The sequencing here drew on peripheral blood, taken after pregnancy.

The CDR3 reads CASSEDGGGPTDTQYF. CDR3 nucleotides: TGTGCCAGCAGTGAAGACGGCGGGGGGCCCACAGATACGCAGTATTTT. V is TRBV6-1 and J is TRBJ2-3; 8 nucleotides align to TRBD2. In germline, CDR1 is MNHNS, CDR2 SASEGT. The CDR3 runs to 16 residues. Trimming took 1 base from V and 2 from J; bases not matched to a gene: 5.